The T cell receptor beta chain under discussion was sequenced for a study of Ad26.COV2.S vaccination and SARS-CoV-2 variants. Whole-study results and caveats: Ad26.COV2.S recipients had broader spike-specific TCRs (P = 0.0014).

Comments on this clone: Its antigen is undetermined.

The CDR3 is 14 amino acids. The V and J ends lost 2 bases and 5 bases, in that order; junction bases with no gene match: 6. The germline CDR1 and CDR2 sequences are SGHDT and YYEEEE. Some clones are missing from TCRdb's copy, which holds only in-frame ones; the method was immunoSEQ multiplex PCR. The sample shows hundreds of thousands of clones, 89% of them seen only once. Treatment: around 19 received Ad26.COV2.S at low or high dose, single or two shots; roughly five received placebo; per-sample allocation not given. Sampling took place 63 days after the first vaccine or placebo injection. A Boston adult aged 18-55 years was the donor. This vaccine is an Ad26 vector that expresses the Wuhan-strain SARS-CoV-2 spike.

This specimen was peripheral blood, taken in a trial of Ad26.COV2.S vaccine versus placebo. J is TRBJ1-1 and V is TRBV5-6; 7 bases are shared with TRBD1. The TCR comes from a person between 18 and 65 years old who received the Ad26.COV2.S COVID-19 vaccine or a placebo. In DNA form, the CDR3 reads TGTGCCAGCAGCTTCAGGACAGGTCAAACTGAAGCTTTCTTT. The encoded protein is CASSFRTGQTEAFF.